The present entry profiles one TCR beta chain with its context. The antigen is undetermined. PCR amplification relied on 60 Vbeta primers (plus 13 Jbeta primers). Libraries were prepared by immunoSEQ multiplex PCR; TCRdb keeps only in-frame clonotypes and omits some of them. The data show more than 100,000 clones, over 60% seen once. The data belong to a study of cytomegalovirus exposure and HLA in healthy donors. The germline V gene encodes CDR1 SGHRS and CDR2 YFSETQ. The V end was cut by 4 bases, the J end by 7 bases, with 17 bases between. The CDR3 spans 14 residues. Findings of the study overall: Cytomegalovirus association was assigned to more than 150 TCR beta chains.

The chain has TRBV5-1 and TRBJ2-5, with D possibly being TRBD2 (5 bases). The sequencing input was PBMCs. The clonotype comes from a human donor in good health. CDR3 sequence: CASSDEGDSRTQYF. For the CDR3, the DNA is TGCGCCAGCAGCGACGAGGGTGATTCTAGGACCCAGTACTTC.